Below, 9 T cell receptor beta chains from the same sample are listed, as sequenced in a study of long-term antiretroviral therapy in people with HIV (dated by TCRdb to the early 2020s). The immunoSEQ hsTCRB v3.0 assay was used at survey level resolution for TRB variable region sequencing. TCRdb re-hosts the immuneACCESS table, in-frame sequences only. Its copies lack some clones; in the studies checked, an unresolved V gene accounts for under half of them, and the cause for the rest is not known. For this sample the table gives roughly 28,000 clones, of which approximately 78% were detected only once. The top ten hold roughly 15% of the sample. This sample comprised unsorted PBMCs, obtained 2.9 years after starting antiretroviral therapy. All receptors derive from a man between 45 and 60 years old with HIV.

The J gene is TRBJ1-1, the V gene TRBV7-6; D uncertain. The CDR3 has 13 residues. Trimming cost V 3 bases and J 5 bases, with 10 bases left between them. Germline V lookup: CDR1 SGHVS, CDR2 FNYEAQ. CDR3 DNA sequence: TGTGCCAGCAGCTTCTCGGGTCGGACTGAAGCTTTCTTT. This sequence encodes CASSFSGRTEAFF.

This clone occurred a few times. The chain employs TRBV7-9 and TRBJ1-2, with no clear D. Trimming pared 3 bases from V and 4 bases from J, leaving 9 bases between. The germline V gene has CDR1 SEHNR and CDR2 FQNEAQ (reference sequence). The CDR3 totals 13 residues. The CDR3 spells CASSLSSPYGYTF. The CDR3 DNA is TGTGCCAGCAGCTTGAGTAGCCCCTATGGCTACACCTTC.

This clone was recorded only once. The V gene is TRBV4-2, the J gene TRBJ1-1; D ambiguous. Trimming stripped 2 bases from V and 1 base from J, with 17 bases between. This CDR3 spans 17 amino acids. In germline, CDR1 is LGHNA, CDR2 YNFKEQ. CDR3 in amino acids: CASSQQIGEGGNTEAFF. CDR3 DNA: TGTGCCAGCAGCCAACAAATCGGGGAGGGTGGGAACACTGAAGCTTTCTTT.

The V call is TRBV18, the J call TRBJ1-2, with D possibly being TRBD1 (6 bases). Germline V lookup: CDR1 KGHSH, CDR2 LQKENI. The CDR3 is 14 residues long. V lost 2 bases and J lost 4, with 11 bases in between. The DNA of the CDR3 is TGTGCCAGCTCACCATCCGGGACACCCTATGGCTACACCTTC. It specifies CASSPSGTPYGYTF.

CDR3 protein: CASSLIPETEAFF. CDR3 in DNA: TGTGCCAGCAGCTTAATACCGGAAACTGAAGCTTTCTTT. The chain joins TRBV11-2 to TRBJ1-1; no clear D gene. Germline V gene lookup returns CDR1 SGHAT and CDR2 FQNNGV. The CDR3 has 13 residues. Trimming left V 2 bases short and J 5 bases short, with 9 bases between.

This chain's CDR3 is CASSGTGGYEQYF. CDR3 coding DNA: TGTGCCAGCAGCGGGACAGGGGGCTACGAGCAGTACTTC. This chain joins TRBV11-1 and TRBJ2-7; 11 bases match TRBD1. V lost 5 bases to trimming and J lost 3 bases; unmatched junction nucleotides: 0. Germline CDR1 SGHAT, CDR2 FQDESV (reference sequence). This CDR3 spans 13 amino acids.

The chain's CDR3 is CASSLVGTGGYNEQFF. In DNA, the CDR3 is TGTGCCAGCAGCTTAGTCGGGACAGGGGGATACAATGAGCAGTTCTTC. The chain is built from TRBV7-6 and TRBJ2-1; 11 bases fit TRBD1. Per the germline V gene, CDR1 is SGHVS and CDR2 is FNYEAQ. With 1 base clipped from V and 4 bases from J, the junction kept 3 bases outside the gene matches. The CDR3 consists of 16 residues.

The chain employs TRBV30 and TRBJ2-7; D could derive from TRBD1 or TRBD2 (5 bases each). CDR1 GTSNPN and CDR2 SVGIG come from the germline V gene (reference sequence). The ends were cut back, 3 bases at V and 2 bases at J, with 11 bases in the middle. The CDR3 extends over 13 amino acids. In DNA, the CDR3 is TGTGCCTGGAGCCAGGGAGTCGCCTACGAGCAGTACTTC. Translating it yields CAWSQGVAYEQYF.

The chain has TRBV9 and TRBJ1-1; perhaps TRBD1 as D (6 bases). Germline CDR1 reads SGDLS; CDR2 reads YYNGEE. The CDR3 runs 13 residues. V lost 3 bases and J lost 5, with 11 bases in between. CDR3 region: CASSGGRGTEAFF. CDR3 bases: TGTGCCAGCAGCGGTGGCAGGGGTACTGAAGCTTTCTTT.